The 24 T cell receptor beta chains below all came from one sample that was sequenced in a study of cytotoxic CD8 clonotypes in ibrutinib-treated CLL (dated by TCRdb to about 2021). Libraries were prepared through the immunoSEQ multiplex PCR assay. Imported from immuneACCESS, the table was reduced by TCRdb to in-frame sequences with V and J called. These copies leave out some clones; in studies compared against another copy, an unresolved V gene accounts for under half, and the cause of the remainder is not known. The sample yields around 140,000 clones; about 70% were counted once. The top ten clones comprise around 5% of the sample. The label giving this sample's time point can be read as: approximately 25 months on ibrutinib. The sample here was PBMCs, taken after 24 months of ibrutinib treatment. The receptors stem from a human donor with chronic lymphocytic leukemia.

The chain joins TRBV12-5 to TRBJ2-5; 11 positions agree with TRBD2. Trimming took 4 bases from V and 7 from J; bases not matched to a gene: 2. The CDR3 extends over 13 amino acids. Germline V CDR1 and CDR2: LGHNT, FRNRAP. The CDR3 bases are TGTGCTAGTGGTTCCGGACTAGCGGGGACCCAGTACTTC. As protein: CASGSGLAGTQYF.

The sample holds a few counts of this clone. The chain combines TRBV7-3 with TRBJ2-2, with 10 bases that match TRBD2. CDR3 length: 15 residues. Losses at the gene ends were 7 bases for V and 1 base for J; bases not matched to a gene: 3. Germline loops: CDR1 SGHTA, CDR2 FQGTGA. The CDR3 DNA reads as TGTGCCAGCACCCGGACTAGCGGGAACACCGGGGAGCTGTTTTTT. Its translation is CASTRTSGNTGELFF.

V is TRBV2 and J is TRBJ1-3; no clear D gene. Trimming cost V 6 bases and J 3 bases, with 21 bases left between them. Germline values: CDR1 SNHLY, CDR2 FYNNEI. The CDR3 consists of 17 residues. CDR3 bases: TGTGCCAGCAGCGCCGGGGTTGGGAGACATCTTGGAAACACCATATATTTT. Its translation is CASSAGVGRHLGNTIYF.

The CDR3 loop is CASSLVVGDYGYTF. The CDR3 bases are TGTGCCAGCAGCTTAGTGGTGGGCGACTATGGCTACACCTTC. V and J are TRBV13 and TRBJ1-2; no definite D call. Germline CDR1 PRHDT, CDR2 FYEKMQ (reference sequence). V was pared by 1 base and J by 3 bases, with 9 bases between. This CDR3 comprises 14 residues.

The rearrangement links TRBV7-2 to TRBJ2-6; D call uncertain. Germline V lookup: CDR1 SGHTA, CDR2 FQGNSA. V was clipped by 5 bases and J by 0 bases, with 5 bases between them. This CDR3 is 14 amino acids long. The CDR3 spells CASSLNSGANVLTF. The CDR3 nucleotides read TGTGCCAGCAGCCTCAACTCTGGGGCCAACGTCCTGACTTTC.

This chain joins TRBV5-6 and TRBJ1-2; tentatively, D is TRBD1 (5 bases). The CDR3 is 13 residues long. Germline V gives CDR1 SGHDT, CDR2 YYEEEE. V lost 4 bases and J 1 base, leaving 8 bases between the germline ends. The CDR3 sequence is CASSPDSNYGYTF. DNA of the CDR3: TGTGCCAGCAGCCCCGACAGTAACTATGGCTACACCTTC.

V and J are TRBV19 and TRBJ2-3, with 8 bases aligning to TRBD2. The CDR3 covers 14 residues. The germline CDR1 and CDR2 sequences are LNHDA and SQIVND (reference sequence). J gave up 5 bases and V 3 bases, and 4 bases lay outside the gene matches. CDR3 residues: CASSITGGGDTQYF. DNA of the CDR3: TGTGCCAGTAGTATCACCGGGGGGGGAGATACGCAGTATTTT.

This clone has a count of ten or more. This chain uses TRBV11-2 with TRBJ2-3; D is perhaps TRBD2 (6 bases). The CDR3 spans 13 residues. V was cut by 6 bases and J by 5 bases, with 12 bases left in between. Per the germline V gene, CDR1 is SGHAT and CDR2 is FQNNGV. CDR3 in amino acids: CASRRTGVDTQYF. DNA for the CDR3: TGTGCCAGCAGGCGGACGGGGGTAGATACGCAGTATTTT.

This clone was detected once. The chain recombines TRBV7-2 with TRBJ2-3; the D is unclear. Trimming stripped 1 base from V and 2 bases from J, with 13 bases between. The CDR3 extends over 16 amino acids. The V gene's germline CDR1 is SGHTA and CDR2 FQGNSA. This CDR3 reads CASSLGAQFSTDTQYF. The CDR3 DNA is TGTGCCAGCAGCTTAGGTGCACAGTTTTCCACAGATACGCAGTATTTT.

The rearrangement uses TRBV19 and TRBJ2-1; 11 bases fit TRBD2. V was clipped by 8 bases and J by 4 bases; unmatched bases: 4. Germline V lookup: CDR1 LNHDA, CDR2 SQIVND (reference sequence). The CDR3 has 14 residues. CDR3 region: CASSASGRYNEQFF. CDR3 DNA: TGTGCCAGTTCGGCTAGCGGGAGGTACAATGAGCAGTTCTTC.

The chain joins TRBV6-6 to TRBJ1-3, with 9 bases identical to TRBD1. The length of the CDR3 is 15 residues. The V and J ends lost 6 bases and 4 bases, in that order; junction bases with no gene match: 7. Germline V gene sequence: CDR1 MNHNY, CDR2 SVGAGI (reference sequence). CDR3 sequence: CASSLGDREGNTIYF. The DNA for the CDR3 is TGTGCCAGCAGCCTGGGGGACAGGGAAGGAAACACCATATATTTT.

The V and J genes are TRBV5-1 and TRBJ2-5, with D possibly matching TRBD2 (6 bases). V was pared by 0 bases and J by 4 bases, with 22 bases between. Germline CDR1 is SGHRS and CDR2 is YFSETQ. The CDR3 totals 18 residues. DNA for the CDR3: TGCGCCAGCAGCTTGGCCGGCCGGGGCTTACAGGAGGGAGAGACCCAGTACTTC. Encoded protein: CASSLAGRGLQEGETQYF.

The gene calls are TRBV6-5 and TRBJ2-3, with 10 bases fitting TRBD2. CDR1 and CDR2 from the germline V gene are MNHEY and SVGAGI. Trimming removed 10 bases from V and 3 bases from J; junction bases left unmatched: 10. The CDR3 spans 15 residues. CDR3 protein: CATPSLAGLTDTQYF. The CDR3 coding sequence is TGTGCCACCCCCTCACTAGCGGGATTGACAGATACGCAGTATTTT.

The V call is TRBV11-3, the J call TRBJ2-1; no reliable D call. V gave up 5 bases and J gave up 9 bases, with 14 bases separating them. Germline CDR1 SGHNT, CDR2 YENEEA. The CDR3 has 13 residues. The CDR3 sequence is CASSPRRFGEQFF. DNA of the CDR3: TGTGCCAGCAGCCCGCGGCGGTTCGGTGAGCAGTTCTTC.

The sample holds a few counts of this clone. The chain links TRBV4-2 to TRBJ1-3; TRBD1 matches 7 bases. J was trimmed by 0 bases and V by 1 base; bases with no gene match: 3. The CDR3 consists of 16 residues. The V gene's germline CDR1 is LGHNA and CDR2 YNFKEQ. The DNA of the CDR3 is TGTGCCAGCAGCCAAGGGGGACAGAACTCTGGAAACACCATATATTTT. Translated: CASSQGGQNSGNTIYF.

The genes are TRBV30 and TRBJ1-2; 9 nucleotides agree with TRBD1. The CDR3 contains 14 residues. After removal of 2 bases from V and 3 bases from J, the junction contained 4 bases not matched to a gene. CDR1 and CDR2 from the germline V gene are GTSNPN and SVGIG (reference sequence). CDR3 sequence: CAWSNRGLHYGYTF. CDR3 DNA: TGTGCCTGGAGTAACAGGGGGCTTCACTATGGCTACACCTTC.

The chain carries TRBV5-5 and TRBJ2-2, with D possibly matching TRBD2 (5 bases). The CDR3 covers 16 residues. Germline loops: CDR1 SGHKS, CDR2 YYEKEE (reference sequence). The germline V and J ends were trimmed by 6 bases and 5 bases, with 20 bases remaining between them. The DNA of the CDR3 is TGTGCCAGCATCCCGGGAAACCCACTGTCGACCGGGGAGCTGTTTTTT. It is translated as CASIPGNPLSTGELFF.

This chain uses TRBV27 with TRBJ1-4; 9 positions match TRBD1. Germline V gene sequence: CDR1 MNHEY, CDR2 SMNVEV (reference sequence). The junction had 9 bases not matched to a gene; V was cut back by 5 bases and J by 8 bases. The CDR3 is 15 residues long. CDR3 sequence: CASSPTRQGGEKLFF. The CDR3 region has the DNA TGTGCCAGCAGTCCAACCCGACAGGGGGGGGAAAAACTGTTTTTT.

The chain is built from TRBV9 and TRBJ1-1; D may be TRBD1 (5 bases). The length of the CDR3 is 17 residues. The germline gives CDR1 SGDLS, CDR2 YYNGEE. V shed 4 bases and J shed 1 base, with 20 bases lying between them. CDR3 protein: CASSPPGTAVGNTEAFF. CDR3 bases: TGTGCCAGCAGCCCCCCCGGGACGGCGGTTGGGAACACTGAAGCTTTCTTT.

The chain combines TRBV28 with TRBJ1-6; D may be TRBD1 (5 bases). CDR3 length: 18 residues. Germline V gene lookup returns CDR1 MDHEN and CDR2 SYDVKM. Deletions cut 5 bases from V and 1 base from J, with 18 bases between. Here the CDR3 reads CASSPHVGGWSYNSPLHF. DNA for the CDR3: TGTGCCAGCAGTCCCCATGTGGGGGGTTGGTCCTATAATTCACCCCTCCACTTT. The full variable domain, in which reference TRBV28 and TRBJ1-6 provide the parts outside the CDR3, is DVKVTQSSRYLVKRTGEKVFLECVQDMDHENMFWYRQDPGLGLRLIYFSYDVKMKEKGDIPEGYSVSREKKERFSLILESASTNQTSMYLCASSPHVGGWSYNSPLHFGNGTRLTVT.

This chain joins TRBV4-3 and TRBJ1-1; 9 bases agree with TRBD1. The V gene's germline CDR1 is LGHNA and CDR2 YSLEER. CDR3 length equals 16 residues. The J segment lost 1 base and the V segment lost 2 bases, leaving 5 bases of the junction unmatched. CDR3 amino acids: CASSQLPGQGNTEAFF. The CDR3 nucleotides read TGCGCCAGCAGCCAATTGCCGGGACAGGGGAACACTGAAGCTTTCTTT.

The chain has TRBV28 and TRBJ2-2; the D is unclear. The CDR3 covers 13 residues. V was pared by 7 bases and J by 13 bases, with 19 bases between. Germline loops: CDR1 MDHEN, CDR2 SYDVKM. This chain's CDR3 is CASNKADGRWLFF. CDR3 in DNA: TGTGCCAGCAACAAGGCGGACGGGCGTTGGCTGTTTTTT.

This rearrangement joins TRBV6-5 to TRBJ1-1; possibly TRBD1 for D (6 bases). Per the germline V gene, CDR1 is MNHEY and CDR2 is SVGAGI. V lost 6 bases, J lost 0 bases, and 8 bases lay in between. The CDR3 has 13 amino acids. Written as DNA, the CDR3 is TGTGCCAGCAGAGACAGGTTGAACACTGAAGCTTTCTTT. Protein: CASRDRLNTEAFF.

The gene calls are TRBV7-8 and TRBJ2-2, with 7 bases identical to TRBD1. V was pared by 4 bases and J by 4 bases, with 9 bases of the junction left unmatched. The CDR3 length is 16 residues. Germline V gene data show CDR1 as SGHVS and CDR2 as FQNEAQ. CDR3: CASSSPTGRGTGELFF. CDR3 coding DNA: TGTGCCAGCAGCTCACCGACAGGGCGTGGCACCGGGGAGCTGTTTTTT.